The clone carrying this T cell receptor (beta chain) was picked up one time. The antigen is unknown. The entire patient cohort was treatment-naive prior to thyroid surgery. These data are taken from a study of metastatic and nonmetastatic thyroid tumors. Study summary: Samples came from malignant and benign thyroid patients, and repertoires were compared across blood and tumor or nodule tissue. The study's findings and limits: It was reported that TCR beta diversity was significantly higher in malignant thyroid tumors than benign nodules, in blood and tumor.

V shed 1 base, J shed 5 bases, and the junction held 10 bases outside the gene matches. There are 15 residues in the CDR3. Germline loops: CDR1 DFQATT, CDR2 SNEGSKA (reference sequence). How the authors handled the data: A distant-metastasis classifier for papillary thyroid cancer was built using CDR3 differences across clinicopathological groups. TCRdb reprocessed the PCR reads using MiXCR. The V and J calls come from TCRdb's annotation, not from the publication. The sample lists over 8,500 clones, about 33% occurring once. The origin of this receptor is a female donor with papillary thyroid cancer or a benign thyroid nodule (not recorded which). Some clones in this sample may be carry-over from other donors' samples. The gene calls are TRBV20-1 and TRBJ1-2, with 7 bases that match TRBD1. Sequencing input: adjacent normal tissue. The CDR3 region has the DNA TGCAGTGCTAGAGGCCGACAGGGACGGGGGTATGGCTACACCTTC. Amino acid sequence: CSARGRQGRGYGYTF.